This T cell receptor beta chain was identified in a study of cytotoxic CD8 clonotypes in ibrutinib-treated CLL. The CDR3 consists of 15 residues. The V end was cut by 1 base, the J end by 5 bases, with 14 bases between. The germline V gene encodes CDR1 MNHNS and CDR2 SASEGT. Sequencing used immunoSEQ multiplex PCR; TCRdb keeps in-frame clones, though not all of them. The data contain more than 200,000 clones, 75% to 80% of them seen just once; the ten biggest clones take up about an eighth. The rearrangement joins TRBV6-1 to TRBJ1-2, with D possibly matching TRBD1 (5 bases). The receptor's source is a human donor with chronic lymphocytic leukemia. Here the sequenced sample was PBMCs, taken after 12 months of ibrutinib treatment. This chain's CDR3 is CASSEGQGPGYGYTF. The CDR3 DNA sequence: TGTGCCAGCAGTGAAGGGCAGGGACCTGGATATGGCTACACCTTC.